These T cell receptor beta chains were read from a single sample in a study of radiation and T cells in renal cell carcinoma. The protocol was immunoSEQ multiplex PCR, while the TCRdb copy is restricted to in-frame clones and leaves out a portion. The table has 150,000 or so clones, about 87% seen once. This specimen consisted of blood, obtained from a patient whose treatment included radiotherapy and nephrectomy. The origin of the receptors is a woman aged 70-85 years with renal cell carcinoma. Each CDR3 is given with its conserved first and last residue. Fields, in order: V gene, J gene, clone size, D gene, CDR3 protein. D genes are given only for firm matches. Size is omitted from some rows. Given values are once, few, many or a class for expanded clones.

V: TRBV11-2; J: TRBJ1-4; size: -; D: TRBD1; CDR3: CASSVTGALNEKLFF
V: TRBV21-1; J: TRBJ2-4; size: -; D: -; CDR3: CASSKAQGKNIQYF
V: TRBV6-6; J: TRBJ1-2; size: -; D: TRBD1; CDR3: CASSYRPGTGGVYTF
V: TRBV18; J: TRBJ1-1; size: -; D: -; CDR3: CASSPPSKNTEAFF
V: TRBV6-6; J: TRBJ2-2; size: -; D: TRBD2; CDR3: CASSFIRRGADGELFF
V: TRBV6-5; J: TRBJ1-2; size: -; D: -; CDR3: CASSYSMQNYGYTF
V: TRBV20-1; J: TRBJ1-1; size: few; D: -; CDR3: CSARRNTEAFF
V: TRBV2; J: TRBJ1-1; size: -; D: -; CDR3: CASTGVMNTEAFF
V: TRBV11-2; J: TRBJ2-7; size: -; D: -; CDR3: CASSFNEQYF
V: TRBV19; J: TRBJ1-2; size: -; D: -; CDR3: CASSTLDYGYTF
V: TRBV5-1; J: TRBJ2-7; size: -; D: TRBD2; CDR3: CASRDRSGVSYEQYF
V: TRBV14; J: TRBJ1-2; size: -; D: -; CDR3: CASSLDNYGYTF
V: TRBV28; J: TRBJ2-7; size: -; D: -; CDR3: CASSSRPFTPYEQYF
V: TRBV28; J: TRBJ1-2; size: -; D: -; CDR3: CASSSTGGYTF
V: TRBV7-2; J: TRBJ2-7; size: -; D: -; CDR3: CASTPGRTYEQYF
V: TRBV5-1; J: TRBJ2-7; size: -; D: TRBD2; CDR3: CASSLPSGGSSYEQYF
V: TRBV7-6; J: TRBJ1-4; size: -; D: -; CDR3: CASSLVNREGNNEKLFF
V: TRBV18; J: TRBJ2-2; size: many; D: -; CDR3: CASSPPSRTANTGELFF
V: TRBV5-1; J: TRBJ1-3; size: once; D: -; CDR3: CASSSEPGRGNTIYF
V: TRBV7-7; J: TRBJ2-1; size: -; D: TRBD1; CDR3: CASSNGQGWPYNEQFF
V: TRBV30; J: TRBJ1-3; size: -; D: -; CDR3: CAWSSEGAFLSGNTIYF
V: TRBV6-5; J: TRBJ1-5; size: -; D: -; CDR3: CASRPSGPKIAQHF
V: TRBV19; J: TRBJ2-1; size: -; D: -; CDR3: CASSIRLRGDEQFF
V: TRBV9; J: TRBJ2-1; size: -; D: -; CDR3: CASSVAGASYNEQFF
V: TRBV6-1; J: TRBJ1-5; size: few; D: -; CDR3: CASSVSIGAGNQPQHF
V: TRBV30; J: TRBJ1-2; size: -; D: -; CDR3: CARDTAGGYGYTF
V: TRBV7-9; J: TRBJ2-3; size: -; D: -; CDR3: CASSRSSDTDTQYF
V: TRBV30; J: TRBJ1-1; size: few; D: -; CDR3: CAWNLDTNTEAFF
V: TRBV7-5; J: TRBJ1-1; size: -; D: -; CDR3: CARSLDSVTGLQGIEMNTEAFF
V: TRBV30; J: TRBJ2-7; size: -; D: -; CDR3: CAWASGAGAFYEQYF
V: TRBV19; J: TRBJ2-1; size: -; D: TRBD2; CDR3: CASTWKRGAPDYNEQFF
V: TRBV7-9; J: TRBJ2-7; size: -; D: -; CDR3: CASSPPSYEQYF
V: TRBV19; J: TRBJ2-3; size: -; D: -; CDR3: CASSISWKKDTQYF
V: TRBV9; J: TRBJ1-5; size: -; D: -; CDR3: CASSVAGSNQPQHF
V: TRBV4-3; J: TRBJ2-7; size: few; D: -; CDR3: CASSQDLRYEQYF
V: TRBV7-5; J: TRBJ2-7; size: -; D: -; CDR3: CARSPAPLVAGSSYEQYF
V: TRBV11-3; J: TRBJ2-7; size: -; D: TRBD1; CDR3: CASSSTGFYSYEQYF
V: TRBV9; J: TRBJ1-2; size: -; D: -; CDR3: CASSPFTGGYGYTF
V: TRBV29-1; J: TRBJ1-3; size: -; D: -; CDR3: CSVVGSSGNTIYF
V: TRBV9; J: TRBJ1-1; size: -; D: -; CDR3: CASSLRDTEAFF
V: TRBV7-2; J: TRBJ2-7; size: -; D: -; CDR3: CASSAAAGYEQYF
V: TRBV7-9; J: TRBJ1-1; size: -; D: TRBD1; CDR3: CASRPGQGVMNTEAFF
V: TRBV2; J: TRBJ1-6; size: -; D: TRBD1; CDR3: CASSRQGSSYNSPLHF
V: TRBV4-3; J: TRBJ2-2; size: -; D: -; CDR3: CASSPKANTGELFF
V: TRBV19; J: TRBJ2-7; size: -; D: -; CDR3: CASSIEAGPYEQYF
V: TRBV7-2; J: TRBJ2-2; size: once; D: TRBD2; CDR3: CASSLEPSGGLGGELFF
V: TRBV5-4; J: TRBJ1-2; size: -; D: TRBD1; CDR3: CASSLNRGQYGYTF
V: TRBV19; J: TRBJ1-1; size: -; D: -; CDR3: CASSLSGSSNTEAFF
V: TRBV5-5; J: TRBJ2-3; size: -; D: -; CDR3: CASSLRRDTQYF
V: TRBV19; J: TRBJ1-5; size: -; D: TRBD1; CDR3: CASSGTGGGQPQHF
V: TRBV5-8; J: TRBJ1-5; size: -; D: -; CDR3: CASSLALKQPQHF
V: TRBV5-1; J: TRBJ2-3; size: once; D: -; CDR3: CASSFDRPDTQYF
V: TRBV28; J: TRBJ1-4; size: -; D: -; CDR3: CASSLKVANEKLFF
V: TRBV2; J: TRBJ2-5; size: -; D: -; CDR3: CASSVGIPEEQYF
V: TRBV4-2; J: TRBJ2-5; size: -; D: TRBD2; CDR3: CASSQVGLAGGQETQYF
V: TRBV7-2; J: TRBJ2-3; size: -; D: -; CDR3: CASSWRSQSTDTQYF
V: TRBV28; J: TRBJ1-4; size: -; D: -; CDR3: CASRVPGPTNEKLFF
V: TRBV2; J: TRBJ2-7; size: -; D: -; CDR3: CASSGGSYEQYF
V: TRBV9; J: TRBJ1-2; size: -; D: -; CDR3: CASSVERGLVRGYTF